This T cell receptor (beta chain) comes out of a study of cytomegalovirus exposure and HLA in healthy donors. Findings of the study overall: Several of the most significant clusters appeared linked to common viral pathogens, based on a later analysis. Donors were assumed by presence/absence analyses to have roughly uniform sequencing depth. Cytomegalovirus association was assigned to approximately 160 TCR beta chains.

V was cut by 2 bases and J by 5 bases, with 7 bases left in between. CDR3 length: 12 residues. The V gene's germline CDR1 is KGHSH and CDR2 LQKENI. PCR primers comprised 60 Vbeta and 13 Jbeta primers. The method was immunoSEQ multiplex PCR; TCRdb's version includes in-frame clones alone and lacks a portion of them. The sample holds about 140,000 clones; around 80% are singletons and the top ten take 2.2%. This clone was detected only once. Its antigen is still unknown. This rearrangement joins TRBV18 to TRBJ2-7; no definite D call. The sample comprised PBMCs. This receptor was identified in a young man in good health and CMV-seronegative. The CDR3 sequence is CASSPREDEQYF. The DNA of the CDR3 is TGTGCCAGCTCACCAAGAGAGGACGAGCAGTACTTC.